This T cell receptor (beta chain) appears in the sequencing data of a study of circulating CD8 cells and anti-PD-1 response in melanoma (dated by TCRdb to the early 2020s). Looking at the study overall: Patients received nivolumab intravenously at 3 mg/kg every 2 weeks. Of the 13 patients in the melanoma cohort, anti-PD-1 was received as first-line therapy by seven patients, and prior targeted therapy or immunotherapy had been received by six patients. Patients with complete or partial responses were classified as responders; those with stable or progressive disease (RECIST v1.1) as non-responders. The TCR repertoire analysis was performed on about eleven melanoma patients, comprising 7 non-responders and 4 responders. PD-1 on on-treatment samples was detected using a biotinylated anti-human IgG4 antibody.

Sequencing used a NextSeq 500. The QIAseq Immune Repertoire RNA Library Kit, Human TCR Panel was used to prepare TCR libraries from approximately 15 ng of total RNA. TCR libraries were sequenced on an Illumina NextSeq with a Mid Output V2 kit, using asymmetric 261x41 paired-end reads. Each TCR library was diluted to around 4.4 nM, pooled, denatured and loaded at approximately 1 pM. The source study handled its data this way. Processing of the TCR FASTQ files took place in the QIAGEN GeneGlobe Data Analysis Center, and downstream analysis was done in R 3.5.2. Clonality was calculated as one minus the Shannon entropy normalized by the log of the number of unique productive sequences. Within each subset, Fisher exact tests at 5% FDR identified TRA or TRB clonotypes differing in abundance between baseline and M1. Differentially abundant clonotypes were grouped as emerging, expanding, contracting or non-expanding/contracting. Morisita's overlap index was used to measure repertoire overlap between patients. The public reads were reanalyzed by TCRdb: fastp trimming at Q25, MiXCR alignment, in-frame beta chains only. Rows merge per CDR3 protein into single entries with the most common DNA and genes. The V and J calls and clone size are TCRdb's, not the authors'. The sample table records roughly 520 distinct CDR3 sequences; about 11% of these occur just once. The ten largest clones capture roughly 50% of the sample.

The germline ends are 10 bases apart after V is trimmed by 7 bases and J by 7 bases. Its CDR3 holds 12 amino acids, cysteine through phenylalanine. Of all the DNA, just the CDR3 is kept, 36 bases in frame from base 1. CDR1 SEHNR and CDR2 FQNEAQ were looked up in the germline V gene (reference sequence). General findings and caveats noted by the study authors: Repertoires were mostly private between subsets, with fewer than 8% of TRB clonotypes shared at M1, and the greatest sharing occurred between DPOS and TIGIT. Experiments were generally performed without replicates because of limited material. Tumor material was not accessible, so tumor reactivity was assessed by peptide assays on expanded sorted subsets instead. The authors pointed out that the cohort included both treatment-naive and previously treated patients, and that this mix could influence the results. Only baseline and M1 samples, drawn from a small cohort with few responders, went into the published TCR repertoire comparisons. The DNEG repertoire had the highest diversity, the PD-1 and DPOS repertoires had similar and higher clonality, and the TIGIT repertoires had the lowest diversity.

Using a BD FACSAria II cell sorter, four subsets defined by PD-1 and/or TIGIT were sorted from live CD3+CD8+TCRalphabeta+ cells. To characterize relevance to anti-PD-1 therapy response, circulating CD8 T cells were sorted into four subsets based on PD-1 and TIGIT expression. For every sorted CD8 T-cell subset, sequencing covered both the TCR alpha and the TCR beta chains. Peripheral blood was drawn before the first anti-PD-1 injection and after two and four injections. Ficoll gradient centrifugation was used to isolate PBMCs right away. Until use, PBMCs were stored frozen in liquid nitrogen in RPMI containing 20% FCS and roughly 10% DMSO. After thawing, PBMCs were stained with a viability dye and with antibodies against CD3, CD8alpha, TCRalphabeta, PD-1 and TIGIT. The RNeasy Kit was used to extract total RNA, and all samples came in with a RIN above 7. Taking its sample share into account, this clonotype is medium-sized (0.01 to 0.1%). This clone's antigen is unknown. Base qualities are not recorded, but no much larger clone differs from it by a single base.

The rearranged segments are TRBV7-9 and TRBJ1-4; the D gene cannot be named for sure. Sequencing was performed on CD8+ T cells from PBMCs, taken at baseline or after one month of anti-PD-1 therapy (not recorded which). This TCR derives from a human donor with melanoma. CDR3 region: CASTRNGEKLFF. The DNA reads as follows: TGTGCCAGCACCCGAAACGGTGAAAAACTGTTTTTT.